This T cell receptor (beta chain) was found in a study of T cells in Graves' hyperthyroidism and ophthalmopathy. Study information: Peripheral blood collection took place at initial diagnosis, before any treatment.

V gave up 6 bases and J gave up 0 bases, with 9 bases separating them. The germline gives CDR1 MNHEY, CDR2 SMNVEV (reference sequence). This CDR3 has 14 amino acids. Whole-study results and caveats: Blood also carried most thyroid clonotypes expanded above 0.001.

The CDR3 regions of TCR beta were amplified from RNA transcripts. With the HTBI primer set, the TCR CDR3 went through a first round of RT-PCR. TCRdb ran MiXCR on the multiplex PCR reads and lists one entry per CDR3 protein. The table lists some 400,000 distinct CDR3 sequences, approximately 13% of them singletons, with about 10% in the top ten. This clonotype was counted at least ten times. Antigen unknown. Recently diagnosed hyperthyroidism of less than 2 months' duration affected patients aged 18 to 65. The study left out patients who had uncontrolled infection, other autoimmune disease, pregnancy or lactation.

Sequencing input: blood. This TCR derives from a woman aged 55-75 years with Graves' hyperthyroidism. The chain has TRBV27 and TRBJ2-1; D remains unclear. This CDR3 reads CASSDLSSYNEQFF. The CDR3 bases are TGTGCCAGCAGCGACCTGAGCTCCTACAATGAGCAGTTCTTC.